One and the same sample provided the 30 T cell receptor beta chains below, sequenced in a study of beta chain features in type 1 diabetes. The investigators reverse transcribed all of the isolated RNA, so they sequenced expressed TCRB transcripts. The protocol was immunoSEQ multiplex PCR, while the TCRdb copy is restricted to in-frame clones and leaves out a portion. Here the sample spans roughly 290,000 clones, 7.5% to 9.5% being singletons. Material: central memory CD4+ T cells from blood. These receptors all come from a woman under 30 in good health.

The rearrangement links TRBV28 to TRBJ2-5; 8 bases map to TRBD1. V gave up 2 bases and J gave up 7 bases; unmatched junction bases: 15. Germline CDR1 reads MDHEN; CDR2 reads SYDVKM. This CDR3 comprises 17 residues. This CDR3 reads CASSLARGTGGDGTQYF. CDR3 DNA sequence: TGTGCCAGCAGTTTAGCCAGGGGGACAGGAGGAGATGGGACCCAGTACTTC.

This clone appeared many times. The V gene is TRBV14, the J gene TRBJ2-1, with D hard to call. Trimming took 0 bases from V and 5 from J, leaving 17 bases between them. The length of the CDR3 is 17 residues. CDR1 is SGHDN and CDR2 is FVKESK in the germline V gene. The CDR3 sequence: CASSQDLWPSPHNEQFF. The CDR3 DNA follows: TGTGCCAGCAGCCAAGATTTGTGGCCTTCACCCCACAATGAGCAGTTCTTC.

The rearrangement uses TRBV7-8 and TRBJ2-1, with 7 nucleotides matching TRBD2. Germline V CDR1 and CDR2: SGHVS, FQNEAQ. The V gene end was trimmed by 5 bases and the J gene end by 6 bases; junction bases not matched to a gene: 4. CDR3 size: 13 residues. CDR3: CASSAGTTNEQFF. The DNA of the CDR3 is TGTGCCAGCAGCGCCGGGACTACCAATGAGCAGTTCTTC. The full variable domain, its missing parts supplied by reference TRBV7-8 and TRBJ2-1, is GAGVSQSPRYKVAKRGQDVALRCDPISGHVSLFWYQQALGQGPEFLTYFQNEAQLDKSGLPSDRFFAERPEGSVSTLKIQRTQQEDSAVYLCASSAGTTNEQFFGPGTRLTVL.

Remarks on this clone: This specimen includes other DNA sequences encoding the same CDR3. This sequence joins TRBV7-9 and TRBJ2-5; possible D gene TRBD1, 5 bases. The CDR3 contains 14 residues. Germline values: CDR1 SEHNR, CDR2 FQNEAQ (reference sequence). V was clipped by 1 base and J by 5 bases, with 11 bases between them. CDR3: CASSLGAGKETQYF. Written as DNA, the CDR3 is TGTGCCAGCAGCTTAGGGGCAGGGAAGGAGACCCAGTACTTC.

A few counts support this clone. The chain uses TRBV7-9 and TRBJ1-1; D uncertain. Germline V gene data show CDR1 as SEHNR and CDR2 as FQNEAQ (reference sequence). V shed 0 bases and J shed 1 base, with 9 bases lying between them. This CDR3 contains 15 residues. The CDR3: CASSLAAGKNTEAFF. CDR3 DNA sequence: TGTGCCAGCAGCTTAGCGGCAGGTAAGAACACTGAAGCTTTCTTT.

This clone was recorded a few times. The chain couples TRBV19 to TRBJ2-7; TRBD1 might be the D (6 bases). Germline V CDR1 and CDR2: LNHDA, SQIVND (reference sequence). Trimming removed 3 bases at V and 4 bases at J, with 10 bases between. There are 13 residues in the CDR3. The chain's CDR3 is CASSMDSDYEQYF. CDR3 DNA sequence: TGTGCCAGTAGTATGGACAGCGATTACGAGCAGTACTTC.

Details on this clone: This same CDR3 is encoded by further DNA sequences in the sample. V gene TRBV5-1 combines with J gene TRBJ2-3; 7 bases map to TRBD2. Trimming cost V 0 bases and J 3 bases; bases outside gene matches: 4. Germline V gene data show CDR1 as SGHRS and CDR2 as YFSETQ. The length of the CDR3 is 15 residues. CDR3 amino acids: CASSLEAGRTDTQYF. In DNA, the CDR3 is TGCGCCAGCAGCTTGGAGGCCGGGAGGACAGATACGCAGTATTTT.

The J gene is TRBJ1-1, the V gene TRBV13; maybe TRBD1 (5 bases). Germline lookup yields CDR1 PRHDT and CDR2 FYEKMQ (reference sequence). V lost 3 bases and J 6 bases, leaving 14 bases between the germline ends. The CDR3 covers 14 residues. CDR3 nucleotides: TGTGCCAGCAGCTTCGTTTCCGGACACGCTGAAGCTTTCTTT. Its translation: CASSFVSGHAEAFF.

The V and J genes are TRBV14 and TRBJ2-7; 13 bases map to TRBD2. From germline, CDR1 is SGHDN and CDR2 FVKESK. The V segment lost 4 bases and the J segment 2 bases; nucleotides outside the gene matches: 2. CDR3 length equals 15 residues. The CDR3 coding sequence is TGTGCCAGCAGCCGCGGACTAGCGGGAGCCTACGAGCAGTACTTC. Encoded protein: CASSRGLAGAYEQYF.

This clone has more than one count but fewer than ten. This rearrangement joins TRBV6-6 to TRBJ1-1, with D uncertain. Germline V CDR1 and CDR2: MNHNY, SVGAGI (reference sequence). Between the trimmed V and J ends, which lost 2 bases and 9 bases, there was a span of 4 bases. This CDR3 has 10 residues. The chain's CDR3 is CASSYIKAFF. The CDR3 region has the DNA TGTGCCAGCAGTTACATTAAAGCTTTCTTT.

Many counts were recorded for this clone. This chain joins TRBV7-6 and TRBJ2-7; D is unresolved. The CDR3 has 14 amino acids. The V end was cut by 4 bases, the J end by 5 bases, with 15 bases between. Germline V gene data show CDR1 as SGHVS and CDR2 as FNYEAQ. CDR3 region: CASSCEVRPHEQYV. CDR3 nucleotides: TGTGCCAGCAGCTGTGAGGTGCGGCCCCACGAGCAGTACGTC.

This clone showed up just a few times. V is TRBV4-3 and J is TRBJ1-2, with unresolved D. Germline values: CDR1 LGHNA, CDR2 YSLEER. V was shortened by 0 bases and J by 6 bases, with 17 bases between the two germline ends. The CDR3 has 16 residues. CDR3 bases: TGCGCCAGCAGCCAAGATTACGCGAGGACGGACCATGGCTACACCTTC. Its translation: CASSQDYARTDHGYTF.

V and J are TRBV2 and TRBJ2-2; 11 bases are shared with TRBD1. This CDR3 region has 16 residues. V dropped 8 bases and J dropped 3; count of bases not matched to a gene: 8. Germline V gene lookup returns CDR1 SNHLY and CDR2 FYNNEI. CDR3 loop: CASQRTGGADTGELFF. The CDR3 nucleotides read TGTGCCAGCCAAAGGACAGGGGGCGCGGACACCGGGGAGCTGTTTTTT.

This chain uses TRBV25-1 with TRBJ2-1, with D hard to call. Looked up from germline, CDR1 is MGHDK and CDR2 is SYGVNS. This CDR3 contains 13 residues. Trimming left V 3 bases short and J 8 bases short, with 11 bases between. CDR3 DNA: TGTGCCAGCAGTGATTTCCCCTCTGATGAGCAGTTCTTC. Translated, it gives CASSDFPSDEQFF.

The CDR3 sequence is CASSYQTGQGRNEQFF. CDR3 bases: TGTGCCAGCAGCTACCAGACGGGACAGGGGAGAAATGAGCAGTTCTTC. The rearrangement uses TRBV5-6 and TRBJ2-1, with 10 nucleotides matching TRBD1. This CDR3 has 16 residues. The germline CDR1 and CDR2 sequences are SGHDT and YYEEEE. V gave up 3 bases and J gave up 7 bases; unmatched junction bases: 10.

The chain has TRBV7-9 and TRBJ1-1; maybe TRBD1 (5 bases). This CDR3 contains 15 residues. In germline, CDR1 is SEHNR, CDR2 FQNEAQ (reference sequence). V was clipped by 7 bases and J by 2 bases, with 17 bases between them. The CDR3 region is CASTLGGRVNTEAFF. The CDR3 DNA follows: TGTGCCAGCACCCTAGGCGGCAGGGTAAACACTGAAGCTTTCTTT.

The CDR3 region has the DNA TGTGCCAGCAGCTTGACTAGCTCGAACACCGGGGAGCTGTTTTTT. Encoded protein: CASSLTSSNTGELFF. V and J are TRBV7-3 and TRBJ2-2; TRBD2 matches at 7 bases. Germline CDR1 and CDR2: SGHTA and FQGTGA. The V gene end was trimmed by 3 bases and the J gene end by 0 bases; junction bases not matched to a gene: 1. This CDR3 region has 15 residues.

This clone was detected a few times. The chain couples TRBV19 to TRBJ1-2; D gene unclear. The CDR3 length is 12 residues. Germline CDR1 is LNHDA and CDR2 is SQIVND (reference sequence). V shed 5 bases and J shed 7 bases, with 11 bases lying between them. The CDR3 reads CASSRLGFGYTF. CDR3 DNA: TGTGCCAGTAGTCGTTTAGGATTTGGCTACACCTTC.

The sample holds many counts of this clone. The CDR3 loop reads CASSSGLGYNEQFF. The CDR3 bases are TGTGCCAGCAGTTCGGGACTAGGCTACAATGAGCAGTTCTTC. The genes are TRBV7-8 and TRBJ2-1; 8 bases line up with TRBD2. The trim removed 6 bases at V and 3 bases at J, leaving 4 bases unmatched. Germline V lookup: CDR1 SGHVS, CDR2 FQNEAQ. The CDR3 loop spans 14 amino acids.

This clone was picked up a small number of times. The rearrangement joins TRBV5-5 to TRBJ2-3, with D unclear. Germline V lookup: CDR1 SGHKS, CDR2 YYEKEE (reference sequence). Trimming stripped 4 bases from V and 0 bases from J, with 9 bases between. The CDR3 is 14 amino acids. The CDR3 sequence is CASSTEFSTDTQYF. The CDR3 DNA sequence: TGTGCCAGCAGCACAGAGTTTAGCACAGATACGCAGTATTTT.

This clone was recorded at least ten times. The chain employs TRBV18 and TRBJ2-7; D is perhaps TRBD1 or TRBD2 (5 bases each). CDR1 KGHSH and CDR2 LQKENI come from the germline V gene. Trimming shortened V by 2 bases and J by 6 bases, and 11 bases separated the two germline ends. The CDR3 has 13 amino acids. CDR3 protein: CASSPGGVSEQYF. The CDR3 DNA reads as TGTGCCAGCTCACCAGGGGGTGTTTCCGAGCAGTACTTC.

This clone was seen a few times. V is TRBV7-2 and J is TRBJ1-5; no clear D gene. With 6 bases removed from V and 0 bases from J, the gap between germline ends came to 12 bases. The CDR3 has 15 amino acids. The germline V gene encodes CDR1 SGHTA and CDR2 FQGNSA. The chain's CDR3 is CASSVAQPSNQPQHF. The DNA for the CDR3 is TGTGCCAGCAGTGTAGCCCAGCCTAGCAATCAGCCCCAGCATTTT.

The rearrangement uses TRBV2 and TRBJ1-1, with 9 bases identical to TRBD1. Germline V lookup: CDR1 SNHLY, CDR2 FYNNEI. The CDR3 spans 13 residues. V lost 7 bases, J lost 4 bases, and 4 bases stayed unmatched. The CDR3 region is CASTGQGSTEAFF. DNA for the CDR3: TGTGCCAGCACCGGACAGGGGAGCACTGAAGCTTTCTTT.

The V gene is TRBV6-5, the J gene TRBJ1-5; D is uncertain. In germline, CDR1 is MNHEY, CDR2 SVGAGI. The germline V and J ends were trimmed by 0 bases and 5 bases, with 8 bases remaining between them. This CDR3 contains 14 residues. The CDR3 DNA follows: TGTGCCAGCAGTTACTCGTGGCAGGATCAGCCCCAGCATTTT. Encoded protein: CASSYSWQDQPQHF.

The rearrangement uses TRBV7-6 and TRBJ2-5, with 9 nucleotides matching TRBD2. Per germline, CDR1 SGHVS and CDR2 FNYEAQ. The CDR3 runs 16 residues. J lost 5 bases, V lost 4 bases, and 11 bases had no gene match. The chain's CDR3 is CASSWAAGGRKETQYF. The CDR3 nucleotides read TGTGCCAGCAGCTGGGCAGCGGGAGGTAGGAAGGAGACCCAGTACTTC.

The gene calls are TRBV4-1 and TRBJ2-3; 7 positions agree with TRBD1. The germline V gene encodes CDR1 MGHRA and CDR2 YSYEKL. The CDR3 has 14 amino acids. The V gene end was trimmed by 1 base and the J gene end by 3 bases; junction bases not matched to a gene: 1. The CDR3, as DNA: TGCGCCAGCAGCCAAGGGGGACAGACAGATACGCAGTATTTT. Encoded protein: CASSQGGQTDTQYF.

This clone was seen a handful of times. The V call is TRBV15, the J call TRBJ2-5; 7 bases align to TRBD2. The junction had 10 bases not matched to a gene; V was cut back by 7 bases and J by 5 bases. Germline V gives CDR1 LNHNV, CDR2 YYDKDF (reference sequence). The CDR3 totals 14 residues. CDR3 loop: CATKLEVLAETQYF. The CDR3, as DNA: TGTGCCACCAAACTAGAGGTACTAGCGGAGACCCAGTACTTC.

V is TRBV7-2 and J is TRBJ2-2; weak D call: TRBD2 (6 bases). V lost 0 bases and J 5 bases, leaving 13 bases between the germline ends. CDR3 size: 16 residues. The germline gives CDR1 SGHTA, CDR2 FQGNSA. CDR3 protein: CASSLASSGGTGELFF. The CDR3 DNA reads TGTGCCAGCAGCTTAGCGAGTAGCGGAGGGACCGGGGAGCTGTTTTTT.

To note about this clone: This same CDR3 is encoded by further DNA sequences in the sample. V is TRBV7-2 and J is TRBJ2-5; D perhaps matches TRBD2 (7 bases). V dropped 1 base and J dropped 5 bases, with 8 bases sitting between them. Germline CDR1 SGHTA, CDR2 FQGNSA. This CDR3 is built from 13 residues. This CDR3 reads CASSLEGGETQYF. DNA for the CDR3: TGTGCCAGCAGCTTAGAGGGGGGGGAGACCCAGTACTTC.

This chain links TRBV6-5 with TRBJ1-1; D ambiguous. From germline, CDR1 is MNHEY and CDR2 SVGAGI. Trimming shortened V by 0 bases and J by 4 bases, and 12 bases separated the two germline ends. The CDR3 spans 15 residues. The CDR3: CASSYSNRRATEAFF. Here the CDR3 DNA reads TGTGCCAGCAGTTACTCCAACCGAAGGGCCACTGAAGCTTTCTTT.